The 11 T cell receptor beta chains in this list originate from one sample, sequenced in a study of cytotoxic CD8 clonotypes in ibrutinib-treated CLL. Assay used: immunoSEQ multiplex PCR; TCRdb lists only in-frame clones, some missing. The sample holds around 25,000 clones; 69% are singletons and the top ten take about 53%. The source material was PBMCs, sampled at disease progression, from a patient treated with ibrutinib. The source is a human donor with chronic lymphocytic leukemia.

This clone was counted a single time. The chain uses TRBV6-6 and TRBJ2-1; 9 nucleotides agree with TRBD2. V lost 5 bases, J lost 1 base, and 6 bases stayed unmatched. The germline V gene has CDR1 MNHNY and CDR2 SVGAGI (reference sequence). This CDR3 spans 16 amino acids. The CDR3 DNA sequence: TGTGCCAGCAGTACTCGCGGGGGGGGATCCTACAATGAGCAGTTCTTC. Encoded protein: CASSTRGGGSYNEQFF.

The J gene is TRBJ2-7, the V gene TRBV29-1; 8 bases are shared with TRBD1. CDR1 and CDR2 (germline): SQVTM, ANQGSEA. V gave up 3 bases and J gave up 7 bases; unmatched junction bases: 8. The CDR3 runs 13 residues. The CDR3 coding sequence is TGCAGCGTTGACGACAGGGGCTTTGGGGAGCAGTACTTC. It translates to CSVDDRGFGEQYF.

The chain employs TRBV7-7 and TRBJ2-5; no firm D call. Germline CDR1 and CDR2: SSHAT and FNYEAQ (reference sequence). There are 13 residues in the CDR3. Trimming shortened V by 5 bases and J by 3 bases, and 10 bases separated the two germline ends. CDR3 region: CASSPQRKETQYF. CDR3 bases: TGTGCCAGCAGCCCTCAGAGAAAAGAGACCCAGTACTTC.

This chain connects TRBV5-1 to TRBJ2-3; the D gene could be TRBD1 or TRBD2 (6 bases each). V was trimmed by 4 bases and J by 2 bases, leaving 17 bases between them. This CDR3 comprises 16 residues. The germline V gene encodes CDR1 SGHRS and CDR2 YFSETQ. The CDR3 loop is CASSSGGRGDTDTQYF. The CDR3 region has the DNA TGCGCCAGCAGCAGTGGGGGGCGCGGGGACACAGATACGCAGTATTTT.

The chain is built from TRBV30 and TRBJ2-4, with a weak D call TRBD2 (5 bases). The CDR3 totals 13 residues. V was shortened by 5 bases and J by 6 bases, with 14 bases between the two germline ends. From germline, CDR1 is GTSNPN and CDR2 SVGIG (reference sequence). CDR3: CAWAPGGPNIQYF. The CDR3 region has the DNA TGTGCCTGGGCCCCCGGCGGGCCAAACATTCAGTACTTC.

The V gene is TRBV11-1, the J gene TRBJ1-2; 8 bases are a match to TRBD1. The CDR3 runs to 18 residues. After removal of 5 bases from V and 0 bases from J, the junction contained 14 bases not matched to a gene. Germline CDR1 and CDR2: SGHAT and FQDESV (reference sequence). CDR3 nucleotides: TGTGCCAGCAGCCAGGACAGGGCTGTACCACCTTCTAACTATGGCTACACCTTC. Its translation is CASSQDRAVPPSNYGYTF.

The chain combines TRBV5-1 with TRBJ2-7, with TRBD2 identical over 9 bases. J lost 2 bases, V lost 0 bases, and 6 bases had no gene match. Looked up from germline, CDR1 is SGHRS and CDR2 is YFSETQ. This CDR3 has 16 amino acids. DNA for the CDR3: TGCGCCAGCAGCTTGGACATACTAGCGGGTCCCTACGAGCAGTACTTC. The encoded protein is CASSLDILAGPYEQYF.

This clone has only one observation. The chain recombines TRBV9 with TRBJ1-2; unclear D gene. Germline loops: CDR1 SGDLS, CDR2 YYNGEE. This CDR3 has 13 residues. Trimming pared 0 bases from V and 14 bases from J, leaving 17 bases between. This CDR3 is CASSVGRRESRTF. The CDR3 DNA sequence: TGTGCCAGCAGCGTAGGTCGGCGTGAAAGTAGGACCTTC.

The chain has TRBV7-9 and TRBJ2-5, with D perhaps matching TRBD2 (6 bases). This CDR3 spans 14 amino acids. Trimming removed 3 bases from V and 3 bases from J, with 11 bases in between. Germline loops: CDR1 SEHNR, CDR2 FQNEAQ (reference sequence). CDR3 DNA: TGTGCCAGCAGCTTTGTAACTAGCAAAGAGACCCAGTACTTC. Its translation: CASSFVTSKETQYF.

This chain uses TRBV2 with TRBJ2-2; no firm D call. V dropped 4 bases and J dropped 3 bases, with 3 bases sitting between them. The CDR3 is made up of 12 amino acids. CDR1 and CDR2 from the germline V gene are SNHLY and FYNNEI. CDR3 DNA sequence: TGTGCCAGCAGTGGGGACACCGGGGAGCTGTTTTTT. This sequence encodes CASSGDTGELFF.

The count of this clone is one. The rearrangement joins TRBV7-9 to TRBJ2-2, with D unclear. The ends were cut back, 1 base at V and 4 bases at J, with 7 bases in the middle. Germline loops: CDR1 SEHNR, CDR2 FQNEAQ (reference sequence). The CDR3 totals 14 residues. The CDR3 bases are TGTGCCAGCAGCTTAGATACTACCACCGGGGAGCTGTTTTTT. This gives the protein CASSLDTTTGELFF.